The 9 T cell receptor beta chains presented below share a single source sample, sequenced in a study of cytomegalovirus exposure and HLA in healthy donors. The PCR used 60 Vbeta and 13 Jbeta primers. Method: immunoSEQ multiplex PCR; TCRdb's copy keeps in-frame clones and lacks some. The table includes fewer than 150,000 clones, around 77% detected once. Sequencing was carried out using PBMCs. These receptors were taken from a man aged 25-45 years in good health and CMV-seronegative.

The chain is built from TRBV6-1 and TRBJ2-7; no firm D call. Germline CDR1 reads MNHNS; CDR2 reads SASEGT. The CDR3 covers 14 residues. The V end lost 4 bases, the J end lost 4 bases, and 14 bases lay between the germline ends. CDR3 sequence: CASSAGLVGYEQYF. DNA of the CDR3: TGTGCCAGCAGTGCTGGGCTTGTTGGGTACGAGCAGTACTTC.

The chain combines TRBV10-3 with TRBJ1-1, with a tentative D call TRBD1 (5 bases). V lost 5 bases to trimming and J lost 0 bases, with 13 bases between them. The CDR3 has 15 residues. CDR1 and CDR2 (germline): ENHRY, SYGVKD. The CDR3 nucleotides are TGTGCCATCAGTAGTACAGGAATTATGAACACTGAAGCTTTCTTT. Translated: CAISSTGIMNTEAFF.

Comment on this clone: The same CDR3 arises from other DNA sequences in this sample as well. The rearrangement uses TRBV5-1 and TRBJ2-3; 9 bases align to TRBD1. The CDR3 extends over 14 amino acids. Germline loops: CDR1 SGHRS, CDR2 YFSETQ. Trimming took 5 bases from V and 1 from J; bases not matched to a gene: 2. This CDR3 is CASRTGGGTDTQYF. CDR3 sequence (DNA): TGCGCCAGCAGGACAGGGGGAGGCACAGATACGCAGTATTTT.

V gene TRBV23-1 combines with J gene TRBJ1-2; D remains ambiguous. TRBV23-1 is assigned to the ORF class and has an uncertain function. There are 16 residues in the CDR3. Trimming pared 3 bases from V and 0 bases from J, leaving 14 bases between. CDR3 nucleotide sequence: TGCGCCAGCAGTCATCCTGCCGAGGGAGCTAACTATGGCTACACCTTC. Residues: CASSHPAEGANYGYTF.

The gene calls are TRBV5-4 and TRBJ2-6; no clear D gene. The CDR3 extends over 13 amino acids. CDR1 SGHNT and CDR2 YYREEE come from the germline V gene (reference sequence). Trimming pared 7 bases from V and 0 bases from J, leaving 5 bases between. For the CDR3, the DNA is TGTGCCAGCCGGAGCTCTGGGGCCAACGTCCTGACTTTC. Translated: CASRSSGANVLTF.

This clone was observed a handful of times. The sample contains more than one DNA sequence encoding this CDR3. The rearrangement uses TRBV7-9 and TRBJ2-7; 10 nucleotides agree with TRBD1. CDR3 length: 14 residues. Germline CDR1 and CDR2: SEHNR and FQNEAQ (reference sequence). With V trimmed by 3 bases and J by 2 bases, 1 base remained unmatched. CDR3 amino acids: CASSFGTGAYEQYF. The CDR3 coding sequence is TGTGCCAGCAGCTTTGGGACAGGGGCCTACGAGCAGTACTTC.

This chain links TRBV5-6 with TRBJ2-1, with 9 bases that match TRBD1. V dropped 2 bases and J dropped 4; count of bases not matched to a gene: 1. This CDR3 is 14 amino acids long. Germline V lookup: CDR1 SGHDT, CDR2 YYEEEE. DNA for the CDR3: TGTGCCAGCAGCTTCGGGACAGGGTACAATGAGCAGTTCTTC. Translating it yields CASSFGTGYNEQFF. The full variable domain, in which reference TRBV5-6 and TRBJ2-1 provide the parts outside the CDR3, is DAGVTQSPTHLIKTRGQQVTLRCSPKSGHDTVSWYQQALGQGPQFIFQYYEEEERQRGNFPDRFSGHQFPNYSSELNVNALLLGDSALYLCASSFGTGYNEQFFGPGTRLTVL.

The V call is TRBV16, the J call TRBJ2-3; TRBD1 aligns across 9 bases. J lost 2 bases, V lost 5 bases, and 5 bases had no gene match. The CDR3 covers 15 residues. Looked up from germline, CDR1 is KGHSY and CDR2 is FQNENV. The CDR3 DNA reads TGTGCCAGCAGCAAACAGGGGGCGTCCACAGATACGCAGTATTTT. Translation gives CASSKQGASTDTQYF.

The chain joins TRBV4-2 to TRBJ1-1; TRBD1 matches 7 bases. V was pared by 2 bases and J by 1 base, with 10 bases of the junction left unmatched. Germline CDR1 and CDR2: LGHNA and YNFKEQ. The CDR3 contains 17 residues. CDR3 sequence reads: CASSQSRDSIRNTEAFF. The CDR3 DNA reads TGTGCCAGCAGCCAATCCCGGGACAGCATTCGGAACACTGAAGCTTTCTTT.